The clone carrying this TCR beta chain has at least ten counts. Its target is unknown. The genes and germline here are from mouse. The read falls 4 residues short of the CDR3 end, and the missing part is taken from the germline J gene. The trim removed 3 bases at V and 6 bases at J, leaving 4 bases unmatched. Germline values: CDR1 NSHNY, CDR2 SYGAGN. This CDR3 has 15 residues. Noted time point: mouse skin 6 weeks after grafting, around onset of hair loss. Following extraction, RNA underwent reverse transcription to cDNA, which served as the sequencing template. Sequencing was performed with immunoSEQ multiplex PCR; in TCRdb, only in-frame clones are kept and a portion is missing. The sample yields about 6,000 clones, without any singletons. This sample is part of a study of CD8+ T cells in alopecia areata. Study outcomes and limitations: Researchers reported that TCR sharing among patients proved less clear than in mice, possibly HLA-linked. There were also resident alphabeta T cells of normal skin sequenced in scalp samples.

This specimen was skin, taken at week 6. The chain recombines TRBV13-1 with TRBJ2-1, with 12 bases aligning to TRBD2. This clonotype was sampled from a C3H/HeJ mouse with alopecia areata. MHC haplotype: H2-k. The CDR3: CASSGGLGGVAEQFF. The CDR3 DNA, read in part, is TGTGCCAGCAGTGGGGGACTGGGGGGCGTTGCT.